One sample yielded the 29 T cell receptor beta chains listed below, sequenced in a study of T cell responses to AZD1222 COVID-19 vaccine. Sequencing used immunoSEQ multiplex PCR; TCRdb keeps in-frame clones, though not all of them. Of roughly 200,000 clones listed, almost 90% are singletons. The sample was peripheral blood, taken on day 0 of AZD1222 vaccination. The source of these receptors is an adult in good health.

The chain carries TRBV6-9 and TRBJ2-7; 8 bases map to TRBD1. V trimming: 9 bases; J trimming: 2 bases; junction bases outside the gene matches: 6. Germline V lookup: CDR1 MNHGY, CDR2 SVAAGI. The CDR3 has 13 residues. This CDR3 is CARSHRGTYEQYF. DNA of the CDR3: TGTGCCAGATCACACAGGGGGACCTACGAGCAGTACTTC.

The chain links TRBV27 to TRBJ2-6; D is perhaps TRBD2 (5 bases). Germline lookup yields CDR1 MNHEY and CDR2 SMNVEV (reference sequence). The length of the CDR3 is 15 residues. V was pared by 6 bases and J by 1 base, with 10 bases between. In DNA, the CDR3 is TGTGCCAGCAGACTCCGGGAATCTGGGGCCAACGTCCTGACTTTC. Its protein is CASRLRESGANVLTF.

V and J are TRBV7-2 and TRBJ2-1; the D is unclear. Per germline, CDR1 SGHTA and CDR2 FQGNSA. V was shortened by 1 base and J by 1 base, with 8 bases between the two germline ends. CDR3 length: 15 amino acids. For the CDR3, the DNA is TGTGCCAGCAGCTTAGATCCAGCTTCCTACAATGAGCAGTTCTTC. It encodes CASSLDPASYNEQFF.

The genes are TRBV30 and TRBJ2-1; D uncertain. This CDR3 is built from 11 residues. Germline loops: CDR1 GTSNPN, CDR2 SVGIG (reference sequence). Deletions cut 4 bases from V and 4 bases from J, with 5 bases between. This CDR3 reads CAWKQYNEQFF. In nucleotides, the CDR3 is TGTGCCTGGAAACAGTACAATGAGCAGTTCTTC. Full variable domain (outside the CDR3, taken from reference TRBV30 and TRBJ2-1): SQTIHQWPATLVQPVGSPLSLECTVEGTSNPNLYWYRQAAGRGLQLLFYSVGIGQISSEVPQNLSASRPQDRQFILSSKKLLLSDSGFYLCAWKQYNEQFFGPGTRLTVL.

The gene calls are TRBV5-4 and TRBJ1-2; D might be TRBD1 (6 bases). The V end was cut by 2 bases, the J end by 0 bases, with 8 bases between. Germline CDR1 and CDR2: SGHNT and YYREEE (reference sequence). The CDR3 runs 14 residues. The CDR3 bases are TGTGCCAGCAGCTTAGGGGGATCTAACTATGGCTACACCTTC. This encodes CASSLGGSNYGYTF. Looking up the rest from reference TRBV5-4 and TRBJ1-2 gives the full variable domain: ETGVTQSPTHLIKTRGQQVTLRCSSQSGHNTVSWYQQALGQGPQFIFQYYREEENGRGNFPPRFSGLQFPNYSSELNVNALELDDSALYLCASSLGGSNYGYTFGSGTRLTVV.

The V call is TRBV2, the J call TRBJ2-3; a possible D gene is TRBD2 (7 bases). There are 15 residues in the CDR3. V dropped 5 bases and J dropped 1 base, with 13 bases sitting between them. Germline lookup yields CDR1 SNHLY and CDR2 FYNNEI. The CDR3 loop reads CASSTEGGGTDTQYF. Written as DNA, the CDR3 is TGTGCCAGCAGTACCGAGGGGGGGGGCACAGATACGCAGTATTTT.

J is TRBJ2-5 and V is TRBV27, with 8 bases fitting TRBD1. The ends lost 3 bases at V and 4 bases at J; junction bases unmatched: 4. The CDR3 is 14 residues long. Germline V gene lookup returns CDR1 MNHEY and CDR2 SMNVEV (reference sequence). In nucleotides, the CDR3 is TGTGCCAGCAGTTTCGGCAGGGGGCTAGAGACCCAGTACTTC. It translates to CASSFGRGLETQYF.

The genes are TRBV20-1 and TRBJ1-2; unclear D gene. V was trimmed by 3 bases and J by 1 base, leaving 12 bases between them. CDR3 length: 14 residues. Germline V CDR1 and CDR2: DFQATT, SNEGSKA (reference sequence). The DNA for the CDR3 is TGCAGTGCTAGTTATGTGGCAGTTAACTATGGCTACACCTTC. Its translation is CSASYVAVNYGYTF.

V and J are TRBV21-1 and TRBJ2-3. TRBV21-1 is a known pseudogene. CDR3 length equals 14 residues. The CDR3 nucleotides read TGTGCCAGCTCCGGGACGGGCCCCCATTATACGCAGTATTTT. Amino acids: CASSGTGPHYTQYF.

V and J are TRBV7-3 and TRBJ1-6; D perhaps matches TRBD1 (5 bases). Germline CDR1 and CDR2: SGHTA and FQGTGA. The CDR3 contains 15 residues. V lost 5 bases to trimming and J lost 7 bases, with 15 bases between them. CDR3 DNA sequence: TGTGCCAGCAGCGCAACCGGGACCGCAAATTCACCCCTCCACTTT. Encoded protein: CASSATGTANSPLHF.

The chain is built from TRBV5-1 and TRBJ2-7; D remains unclear. This CDR3 has 13 amino acids. The V end lost 7 bases, the J end lost 3 bases, and 14 bases lay between the germline ends. CDR1 is SGHRS and CDR2 is YFSETQ in the germline V gene. The CDR3 here is CASGDPAGYEQYF. The CDR3 coding sequence is TGCGCCAGCGGAGATCCGGCCGGCTACGAGCAGTACTTC.

The chain is built from TRBV6-5 and TRBJ2-7; TRBD1 aligns across 8 bases. The CDR3 is 16 amino acids. The V and J ends lost 2 bases and 0 bases, in that order; junction bases with no gene match: 6. Germline CDR1 reads MNHEY; CDR2 reads SVGAGI. CDR3 sequence reads: CASSYLRTGSSYEQYF. CDR3 nucleotides: TGTGCCAGCAGTTACCTCCGGACAGGGAGCTCCTACGAGCAGTACTTC.

The rearrangement uses TRBV7-9 and TRBJ2-4; D unclear. The CDR3 has 15 amino acids. Germline CDR1 SEHNR, CDR2 FQNEAQ (reference sequence). V was pared by 5 bases and J by 1 base, with 12 bases between. The CDR3 loop reads CASSTAYRAKNIQYF. CDR3 nucleotide sequence: TGTGCCAGCAGCACTGCCTATCGGGCCAAAAACATTCAGTACTTC.

V and J are TRBV3-1 (or the pseudogene TRBV3-2) and TRBJ1-2; D may be TRBD1 (5 bases). Trimming left V 4 bases short and J 7 bases short, with 13 bases between. CDR1 and CDR2 from the germline V gene are LGHDT and YNNKEL (reference sequence). This CDR3 contains 13 residues. The CDR3 DNA follows: TGTGCCAGCAGCCCGACGGTTAGGGGTGGCTACACCTTC. Translated: CASSPTVRGGYTF.

The chain joins TRBV3-1 (or the pseudogene TRBV3-2) to TRBJ2-7, with D perhaps matching TRBD1 (6 bases). V was pared by 8 bases and J by 4 bases, with 18 bases between. The germline V gene has CDR1 LGHDT and CDR2 YNNKEL (reference sequence). CDR3 length: 14 residues. The CDR3 sequence is CASAYRERAYEQYF. The CDR3 region has the DNA TGTGCCAGCGCGTACAGGGAAAGAGCGTACGAGCAGTACTTC.

At least ten counts were recorded for this clone. V is TRBV7-9 and J is TRBJ1-1, with TRBD1 matching over 10 bases. The CDR3 sequence is 15 residues long. The germline gives CDR1 SEHNR, CDR2 FQNEAQ (reference sequence). V dropped 5 bases and J dropped 8; count of bases not matched to a gene: 11. In nucleotides, the CDR3 is TGTGCCAGCAGCCCCCCGCCGGGACAGGGGAACGAAGCTTTCTTT. Residues: CASSPPPGQGNEAFF.

The CDR3 spells CASSLAGRQGPNSPLHF. CDR3 DNA sequence: TGTGCCAGCAGCTTGGCGGGTCGGCAGGGACCTAATTCACCCCTCCACTTT. This rearrangement joins TRBV5-4 to TRBJ1-6, with D tentatively TRBD1 (5 bases). V lost 0 bases and J lost 6, with 16 bases in between. The CDR3 is 17 amino acids. Germline loops: CDR1 SGHNT, CDR2 YYREEE (reference sequence).

Regarding this clone: The sample holds other DNA sequences that translate to the same CDR3. The chain recombines TRBV7-2 with TRBJ1-3; unclear D gene. The germline V gene has CDR1 SGHTA and CDR2 FQGNSA. V was clipped by 1 base and J by 1 base, with 8 bases between them. CDR3 length: 15 amino acids. As DNA, the CDR3 is TGTGCCAGCAGCTTAGGGCCAGCATCTGGAAACACCATATATTTT. The encoded protein is CASSLGPASGNTIYF.

This clone was seen more than once but under ten times. V usage is TRBV5-1 and J usage is TRBJ2-1; the D is unclear. Germline CDR1 and CDR2: SGHRS and YFSETQ. V was cut by 4 bases and J by 8 bases, with 19 bases left in between. This CDR3 is built from 15 residues. CDR3 nucleotides: TGCGCCAGCAGCCCGGGCGACGGCCCCTTTTATGAGCAGTTCTTC. It is translated as CASSPGDGPFYEQFF.

This rearrangement joins TRBV6-5 to TRBJ2-2; D is uncertain. V lost 1 base and J lost 4, with 4 bases in between. Looked up from germline, CDR1 is MNHEY and CDR2 is SVGAGI. The CDR3 has 13 amino acids. CDR3: CASSYYSTGELFF. In DNA, the CDR3 is TGTGCCAGCAGTTACTACAGCACCGGGGAGCTGTTTTTT.

The chain combines TRBV19 with TRBJ2-1, with TRBD2 matching 9 bases. Trimming took 3 bases from V and 5 from J; bases not matched to a gene: 5. Germline V gives CDR1 LNHDA, CDR2 SQIVND (reference sequence). CDR3 size: 15 residues. The CDR3 spells CASSISLAGHNEQFF. DNA for the CDR3: TGTGCCAGTAGTATTAGCCTAGCGGGGCACAATGAGCAGTTCTTC.

The V call is TRBV5-6, the J call TRBJ1-5, with no clear D. Germline CDR1 reads SGHDT; CDR2 reads YYEEEE. V was pared by 1 base and J by 3 bases, with 8 bases between. This CDR3 has 14 residues. The CDR3 nucleotides read TGTGCCAGCAGCTTGATAGGGAACAATCAGCCCCAGCATTTT. This sequence encodes CASSLIGNNQPQHF.

This sequence joins TRBV7-9 and TRBJ1-2, with a tentative D call TRBD1 (6 bases). CDR3 size: 16 residues. With 3 bases removed from V and 1 base from J, the gap between germline ends came to 15 bases. The germline V gene encodes CDR1 SEHNR and CDR2 FQNEAQ (reference sequence). CDR3 nucleotide sequence: TGTGCCAGCAGCTTCACAGGGAGCACTGATAACTATGGCTACACCTTC. Encoded protein: CASSFTGSTDNYGYTF.

This chain joins TRBV4-1 and TRBJ2-2, with D unclear. The CDR3 extends over 14 amino acids. In germline, CDR1 is MGHRA, CDR2 YSYEKL. The V and J ends lost 1 base and 6 bases respectively, with 9 bases between them. CDR3 in amino acids: CASSQVGKAGELFF. The CDR3 DNA sequence: TGCGCCAGCAGCCAAGTGGGCAAAGCCGGGGAGCTGTTTTTT.

The chain has TRBV6-1 and TRBJ1-5, with unresolved D. This CDR3 spans 13 amino acids. V lost 3 bases, J lost 4 bases, and 7 bases lay in between. Germline assignment: CDR1 MNHNS and CDR2 SASEGT. DNA for the CDR3: TGTGCCAGCAGTGATAGGAGAAATCAGCCCCAGCATTTT. Translating gives CASSDRRNQPQHF.

CDR3 sequence (DNA): TGTGCCATCAGCAGCTCAGGGCGTGGCGAAAAACTGTTTTTT. This sequence encodes CAISSSGRGEKLFF. The chain has TRBV10-3 and TRBJ1-4; possible D gene TRBD1, 5 bases. Trimming took off 6 bases at V and 8 bases at J, with 16 bases between the two ends. Per the germline V gene, CDR1 is ENHRY and CDR2 is SYGVKD. CDR3 length: 14 amino acids.

The rearrangement uses TRBV5-1 and TRBJ2-3, with TRBD2 identical over 7 bases. Germline CDR1 is SGHRS and CDR2 is YFSETQ. This CDR3 is built from 13 residues. The V segment lost 4 bases and the J segment 2 bases; nucleotides outside the gene matches: 1. Here the CDR3 reads CASSGGDTDTQYF. CDR3 nucleotides: TGCGCCAGCAGCGGGGGGGACACAGATACGCAGTATTTT.

The V call is TRBV7-8, the J call TRBJ2-5, with 16 bases fitting TRBD2. CDR1 is SGHVS and CDR2 is FQNEAQ in the germline V gene. With 0 bases clipped from V and 5 bases from J, the junction kept 6 bases outside the gene matches. The CDR3 runs 18 residues. CDR3 protein: CASSLAIQGLAGGETQYF. The CDR3, as DNA: TGTGCCAGCAGCTTAGCAATCCAGGGACTAGCGGGGGGGGAGACCCAGTACTTC.

The chain couples TRBV7-2 to TRBJ1-1; D call uncertain. The V end lost 5 bases, the J end lost 11 bases, and 18 bases lay between the germline ends. This CDR3 comprises 13 residues. Germline CDR1 and CDR2: SGHTA and FQGNSA. CDR3 sequence: CASSPGLNREAFF. CDR3 nucleotide sequence: TGTGCCAGCAGCCCTGGCCTCAATAGGGAGGCTTTCTTT.